This T cell receptor beta chain was sequenced in a study of blood T cell repertoires in COVID-19. About the research overall: The United States, Italy and Spain provided the acute and convalescent COVID-19 samples. Sources were T cells, B-cell-depleted T cells, or PBMCs; the material itself was cDNA or gDNA.

The protocol was immunoSEQ multiplex PCR, while the TCRdb copy is restricted to in-frame clones and leaves out a portion. The top ten clones hold 2.3% of a sample with 270,000 or so clones, roughly 88% of them seen once. The CDR3 is 17 residues long. The J segment lost 7 bases and the V segment lost 4 bases, leaving 16 bases of the junction unmatched. This receptor was obtained from a woman aged 40 to 50 with acute COVID-19. The gene calls are TRBV5-7 and TRBJ2-7; 11 bases map to TRBD2. TRBV5-7 is assigned to the ORF class and has an uncertain function. Sequenced material: PBMCs or T cells enriched from blood (not recorded which). Here the CDR3 reads CASSDKTSGAPRGEQYF. The CDR3 DNA reads TGTGCCAGCAGCGATAAGACTAGCGGGGCCCCGAGGGGGGAGCAGTACTTC.